This T cell receptor beta chain was sequenced during a study of early T cells in non-severe SARS-CoV-2 infection. The study, taken as a whole, reports: The study's VDJdb matching favored anti-spike CD8 responses and missed private and CD4 specificities.

To note about this clonotype: The antigen is not known.

V shed 3 bases and J 3 bases; nucleotides not matched to a gene: 8. The CDR3 covers 14 residues. Germline CDR1 reads DFQATT; CDR2 reads SNEGSKA (reference sequence). Attachment of unique molecular identifiers to individual cDNA molecules was performed. TCRdb used MiXCR to reprocess the 5' RACE reads, holding one entry per CDR3 protein. The data show about 57,000 distinct CDR3 sequences, roughly 13% seen once. The TCR sequence derives from an adult who was a healthcare worker with PCR-confirmed SARS-CoV-2 infection or an uninfected control (not recorded which). The chain links TRBV20-1 to TRBJ2-7; 7 positions match TRBD2. Material: whole blood. CDR3 sequence: CSASPREGFYEQYF. CDR3 bases: TGCAGTGCTAGTCCCAGGGAGGGGTTCTACGAGCAGTACTTC.